The next 31 T cell receptor beta chains were all read from a single sample in a study of Graves' ophthalmopathy and Graves' hyperthyroidism. The sequenced template was RNA, covering the TCR beta CDR3 region. HTBI-primed first-round RT-PCR preceded second-round multiplex PCR. TCRdb independently ran MiXCR on the multiplex PCR reads; one entry per CDR3 protein. The sample shows about 370,000 distinct CDR3 sequences, about 17% of them seen only once. Sequences were obtained from peripheral blood. The source is a young woman with Graves' ophthalmopathy.

This clonotype was recorded at least ten times. A much larger clone is a single base away; this may be a read error. V and J are TRBV6-1 and TRBJ1-3, with 7 bases matching TRBD1. J lost 0 bases, V lost 5 bases, and 1 base had no gene match. CDR3 size: 14 residues. The V gene's germline CDR1 is MNHNS and CDR2 SASEGT. The CDR3 DNA follows: TGTGCCAGCAGTACAGGGGTCTCTGGAAACACCATATATTTT. This encodes CASSTGVSGNTIYF.

This clonotype was recorded many times. V usage is TRBV28 and J usage is TRBJ1-6; D may be TRBD1 (5 bases). V was clipped by 8 bases and J by 10 bases, with 9 bases between them. The CDR3 spans 11 residues. The germline V gene has CDR1 MDHEN and CDR2 SYDVKM. CDR3 DNA sequence: TGTGCCAGCGGGACGGAGTCACCCCTCCACTTT. Protein sequence: CASGTESPLHF.

Regarding this clonotype: A much larger clonotype is one base distant, so this may be a read error. The chain is built from TRBV20-1 and TRBJ2-2; D is unclear. The germline gives CDR1 DFQATT, CDR2 SNEGSKA (reference sequence). Deletions cut 3 bases from V and 1 base from J, with 3 bases between. This CDR3 spans 12 amino acids. In DNA, the CDR3 is TGCAGTGCTAGCGGGAACACCGGGGAGCTGTTTTTT. This translates into CSASGNTGELFF.

This clonotype showed up many times. V gene TRBV6-2 or TRBV6-3 combines with J gene TRBJ1-5; weak D call: TRBD1 (6 bases). The V and J ends lost 1 base and 2 bases respectively, with 18 bases between them. CDR3 size: 18 residues. Germline CDR1 is MNHEY and CDR2 is SVGEGT. DNA of the CDR3: TGTGCCAGCAGTTACTTCCAGGGACAACTGCGCGGCAATCAGCCCCAGCATTTT. Translation gives CASSYFQGQLRGNQPQHF.

This clonotype came up a few times. Relative to the germline gene, one junction end is altered; a read error may explain this. V is TRBV9 and J is TRBJ1-1, with D unclear. This CDR3 comprises 14 residues. Germline lookup yields CDR1 SGDLS and CDR2 YYNGEE. Here the CDR3 DNA reads TGTGTCAGCAGCGTAGCTCTCCTCCCCGCTGAAGCTTTCTTT. Encoded protein: CVSSVALLPAEAFF.

This clonotype was counted ten times or more. The chain has TRBV28 and TRBJ2-7; possibly TRBD2 for D (6 bases). The CDR3 sequence is 13 residues long. Trimming stripped 5 bases from V and 3 bases from J, with 11 bases between. Germline V gives CDR1 MDHEN, CDR2 SYDVKM. Here the CDR3 DNA reads TGTGCCAGCAGTCAGTCGGGACTCTACGAGCAGTACTTC. This gives the protein CASSQSGLYEQYF.

This clonotype came up many times. The chain combines TRBV7-2 with TRBJ2-2; possibly TRBD1 for D (5 bases). Germline CDR1 and CDR2: SGHTA and FQGNSA. The length of the CDR3 is 15 residues. The V gene lost 5 bases and the J gene lost 5 bases, with 15 bases spanning the gap. The CDR3 sequence is CASSAVAGKTGELFF. CDR3 DNA: TGTGCCAGCAGCGCCGTGGCAGGGAAGACCGGGGAGCTGTTTTTT.

The table lists this clonotype with many counts. The V gene is TRBV30, the J gene TRBJ1-2; weak D call: TRBD1 (5 bases). The CDR3 loop spans 15 amino acids. Trimming cost V 1 base and J 0 bases, with 12 bases left between them. CDR1 and CDR2 (germline): GTSNPN, SVGIG (reference sequence). The DNA for the CDR3 is TGTGCCTGGAGTGAGAGGGGAACAGCTAACTATGGCTACACCTTC. It encodes CAWSERGTANYGYTF.

This clonotype was recorded many times. The gene calls are TRBV6-2 or TRBV6-3 and TRBJ2-3, with TRBD2 as a possible D gene (6 bases). V lost 4 bases, J lost 3 bases, and 20 bases lay in between. In germline, CDR1 is MNHEY, CDR2 SVGEGT. There are 17 residues in the CDR3. In nucleotides, the CDR3 is TGTGCCAGCAGTTGGGATCGGGAGCACGGGTGGACAGATACGCAGTATTTT. Translation: CASSWDREHGWTDTQYF.

This clonotype was counted ten times or more. V is TRBV6-2 or TRBV6-3 and J is TRBJ1-6; D is uncertain. The germline V and J ends were trimmed by 2 bases and 7 bases, with 15 bases remaining between them. The CDR3 is made up of 16 amino acids. CDR1 and CDR2 from the germline V gene are MNHEY and SVGEGT. The CDR3 nucleotides are TGTGCCAGCAGTTACCCGGGCCAGCCATACAATTCACCCCTCCACTTT. The encoded protein is CASSYPGQPYNSPLHF.

There are many counts of this clonotype. The rearrangement joins TRBV12-3 or TRBV12-4 to TRBJ1-5; D might be TRBD1 (6 bases). The CDR3 is made up of 22 amino acids. V was cut by 2 bases and J by 1 base, with 30 bases left in between. The CDR3 loop reads CASSLRGNRDLPPTISNQPQHF. The CDR3 DNA reads as TGTGCCAGCAGTTTACGCGGGAACAGGGACCTACCTCCCACTATCAGCAATCAGCCCCAGCATTTT.

This clonotype was counted ten times or more. The V call is TRBV6-2 or TRBV6-3, the J call TRBJ2-7; D not resolved. Germline V gene data show CDR1 as MNHEY and CDR2 as SVGEGT. The CDR3 spans 11 residues. Trimming stripped 7 bases from V and 9 bases from J, with 13 bases between. The CDR3 DNA reads TGTGCCAGCACTCCGATCCCGGTGCAGTACTTC. As protein: CASTPIPVQYF.

There are many counts of this clonotype. The rearrangement links TRBV24-1 to TRBJ2-5; 7 bases are shared with TRBD1. The CDR3 spans 13 residues. V shed 9 bases, J shed 4 bases, and the junction held 7 bases outside the gene matches. Germline loops: CDR1 KGHDR, CDR2 SFDVKD. This chain's CDR3 is CATAERGRETQYF. In nucleotides, the CDR3 is TGTGCCACCGCCGAGAGGGGGCGAGAGACCCAGTACTTC.

V and J are TRBV19 and TRBJ2-4, with D maybe TRBD1 (5 bases). Trimming removed 7 bases from V and 7 bases from J, with 11 bases in between. This CDR3 is built from 12 residues. Germline CDR1 and CDR2: LNHDA and SQIVND (reference sequence). The CDR3 here is CASTKDTNIQYF. The CDR3 DNA reads TGTGCCAGTACCAAGGACACTAACATTCAGTACTTC.

The chain combines TRBV19 with TRBJ2-2, with D perhaps matching TRBD1 (6 bases). Germline V lookup: CDR1 LNHDA, CDR2 SQIVND (reference sequence). Deletions cut 3 bases from V and 2 bases from J, with 10 bases between. The CDR3 is 15 residues long. This CDR3 reads CASSMDRLNTGELFF. The CDR3 bases are TGTGCCAGTAGTATGGACAGACTAAACACCGGGGAGCTGTTTTTT.

This clonotype was counted at least ten times. This sequence joins TRBV6-5 and TRBJ2-7; D assignment may be TRBD1 or TRBD2 (6 bases each). This CDR3 has 16 amino acids. Trimming cost V 2 bases and J 4 bases, with 18 bases left between them. Germline V CDR1 and CDR2: MNHEY, SVGAGI. The chain's CDR3 is CASSYAQGGGLYEQYF. The CDR3, as DNA: TGTGCCAGCAGTTACGCACAGGGAGGTGGGTTGTACGAGCAGTACTTC.

This sequence joins TRBV29-1 and TRBJ2-7, with TRBD2 identical over 11 bases. Trimming at V came to 3 bases and at J to 4 bases, leaving 11 bases not matched to a gene. The CDR3 covers 16 residues. Per the germline V gene, CDR1 is SQVTM and CDR2 is ANQGSEA. In DNA form, the CDR3 reads TGCAGCGTTGAGGGCCTATTAGCGGGAGGGATGTACGAGCAGTACTTC. It is translated as CSVEGLLAGGMYEQYF.

This clonotype came up many times. This chain uses TRBV4-1 with TRBJ1-6; no clear D gene. This CDR3 is built from 16 residues. CDR1 is MGHRA and CDR2 is YSYEKL in the germline V gene. With 6 bases removed from V and 0 bases from J, the gap between germline ends came to 12 bases. CDR3 DNA: TGCGCCAGCAGAACGGACTTCAGCTCCTATAATTCACCCCTCCACTTT. It specifies CASRTDFSSYNSPLHF.

Many counts were recorded for this clonotype. The J gene is TRBJ2-2, the V gene TRBV6-5, with TRBD1 matching over 7 bases. Germline CDR1 MNHEY, CDR2 SVGAGI. The CDR3 is 15 amino acids. The ends lost 5 bases at V and 4 bases at J; junction bases unmatched: 7. The CDR3 here is CASSTRTGFTGELFF. The CDR3 nucleotides read TGTGCCAGCAGTACCCGGACAGGATTCACCGGGGAGCTGTTTTTT.

There are a few counts of this clonotype. V gene TRBV4-1 combines with J gene TRBJ1-5; TRBD1 matches 8 bases. Germline trimming cut 2 bases from V and 6 bases from J; bases unmatched to any gene: 9. Germline CDR1 reads MGHRA; CDR2 reads YSYEKL. The CDR3 spans 16 residues. CDR3 DNA: TGCGCCAGCAGCCAACTAACAGGGGGAAGCGGTCAGCCCCAGCATTTT. Translation: CASSQLTGGSGQPQHF.

This chain uses TRBV20-1 with TRBJ1-5, with D possibly TRBD1 on 5 matching bases. The V end lost 7 bases, the J end lost 0 bases, and 10 bases lay between the germline ends. The CDR3 is 13 amino acids. CDR1 and CDR2 from the germline V gene are DFQATT and SNEGSKA (reference sequence). CDR3 DNA sequence: TGCAGTGGGAAGACAGATAGCAATCAGCCCCAGCATTTT. Translated, it gives CSGKTDSNQPQHF.

The sample holds many counts of this clonotype. This sequence joins TRBV15 and TRBJ2-5; 8 nucleotides align to TRBD2. The germline gives CDR1 LNHNV, CDR2 YYDKDF (reference sequence). This CDR3 spans 15 amino acids. J was trimmed by 0 bases and V by 2 bases; bases with no gene match: 2. The CDR3 spells CATSRISGNQETQYF. In nucleotides, the CDR3 is TGTGCCACCAGCAGAATTAGCGGGAACCAAGAGACCCAGTACTTC.

This clonotype was seen at least ten times. J is TRBJ1-2 and V is TRBV6-1; a possible D gene is TRBD1 (5 bases). Trimming cost V 2 bases and J 3 bases, with 13 bases left between them. Germline CDR1 MNHNS, CDR2 SASEGT. The CDR3 is made up of 15 amino acids. Written as DNA, the CDR3 is TGTGCCAGCAGTGAAAGGACGGACACCTACTATGGCTACACCTTC. Translation gives CASSERTDTYYGYTF.

This clonotype was seen at least ten times. Since a much larger clone is just one base distant, this may be a read error. V gene TRBV6-2 or TRBV6-3 combines with J gene TRBJ1-1; perhaps TRBD1 as D (6 bases). Germline V gene lookup returns CDR1 MNHEY and CDR2 SVGEGT. There are 13 residues in the CDR3. V lost 4 bases and J lost 5, with 11 bases in between. CDR3 bases: TGTGCCAGCAGTTGTCAGGGGTGGACTGAAGCTTTCTTT. It is translated as CASSCQGWTEAFF.

In this sample, this clonotype turned up many times. The V call is TRBV6-2 or TRBV6-3, the J call TRBJ2-7, with D maybe TRBD1 (6 bases). CDR3 length equals 14 residues. Trimming took off 2 bases at V and 2 bases at J, with 10 bases between the two ends. Germline V gene data show CDR1 as MNHEY and CDR2 as SVGEGT. CDR3 nucleotide sequence: TGTGCCAGCAGTTACGCCGGGGACACCTACGAGCAGTACTTC. Its translation: CASSYAGDTYEQYF.

Here the CDR3 DNA reads TGTGCCAGCAGTGGGGCATTTACCGGGGAGCTGTTTTTT. This gives the protein CASSGAFTGELFF. The chain couples TRBV25-1 to TRBJ2-2; no clear D. Trimming shortened V by 4 bases and J by 5 bases, and 8 bases separated the two germline ends. Per the germline V gene, CDR1 is MGHDK and CDR2 is SYGVNS. The CDR3 sequence is 13 residues long.

This clonotype has a count of ten or more. V is TRBV5-1 and J is TRBJ2-7; D not certain. Trimming took off 4 bases at V and 2 bases at J, with 13 bases between the two ends. This CDR3 comprises 14 residues. CDR1 and CDR2 from the germline V gene are SGHRS and YFSETQ. The CDR3 loop reads CASSPRTATYEQYF. The CDR3 nucleotides read TGCGCCAGCAGCCCGCGGACCGCGACCTACGAGCAGTACTTC.

This clonotype came up once. The chain links TRBV7-2 to TRBJ2-7; maybe TRBD1 (6 bases). The CDR3 has 14 residues. CDR1 is SGHTA, CDR2 FQGNSA, per germline. V was pared by 3 bases and J by 5 bases, with 14 bases between. CDR3 in amino acids: CASSFFLSGDEQYF. CDR3 DNA: TGTGCCAGCAGCTTTTTCTTATCAGGGGACGAGCAGTACTTC.

This clonotype has a count of ten or more. The chain recombines TRBV6-1 with TRBJ2-2; D is possibly TRBD1 (6 bases). This CDR3 has 15 residues. Between the trimmed V and J ends, which lost 4 bases and 5 bases, there was a span of 14 bases. CDR1 MNHNS and CDR2 SASEGT come from the germline V gene. CDR3: CASSAPATGTGELFF. In DNA form, the CDR3 reads TGTGCCAGCAGTGCCCCCGCGACAGGAACCGGGGAGCTGTTTTTT.

This clonotype was recorded many times. The chain has TRBV11-2 and TRBJ2-7; 11 nucleotides align to TRBD2. V dropped 5 bases and J dropped 0; count of bases not matched to a gene: 12. This CDR3 has 18 amino acids. Germline CDR1 is SGHAT and CDR2 is FQNNGV. The CDR3 DNA sequence: TGTGCCAGCAGCCCCCAGGTCCTAGCGGGGGGTATCTCCTACGAGCAGTACTTC. Translated, it gives CASSPQVLAGGISYEQYF. Full variable domain (remainder filled in from reference TRBV11-2 and TRBJ2-7): EAGVAQSPRYKIIEKRQSVAFWCNPISGHATLYWYQQILGQGPKLLIQFQNNGVVDDSQLPKDRFSAERLKGVDSTLKIQPAKLEDSAVYLCASSPQVLAGGISYEQYFGPGTRLTVT.

In this sample, this clonotype turned up many times. The chain is built from TRBV5-1 and TRBJ1-2; 7 nucleotides agree with TRBD1. V lost 4 bases, J lost 4 bases, and 10 bases stayed unmatched. CDR1 is SGHRS, CDR2 YFSETQ, per germline. CDR3 length equals 15 residues. The CDR3 region is CASSVGAGQSYGYTF. The CDR3 nucleotides are TGCGCCAGCAGCGTTGGGGCGGGACAGAGCTATGGCTACACCTTC. Combining the CDR3 with reference TRBV5-1 and TRBJ1-2 gives the whole variable domain KAGVTQTPRYLIKTRGQQVTLSCSPISGHRSVSWYQQTPGQGLQFLFEYFSETQRNKGNFPGRFSGRQFSNSRSEMNVSTLELGDSALYLCASSVGAGQSYGYTFGSGTRLTVV.